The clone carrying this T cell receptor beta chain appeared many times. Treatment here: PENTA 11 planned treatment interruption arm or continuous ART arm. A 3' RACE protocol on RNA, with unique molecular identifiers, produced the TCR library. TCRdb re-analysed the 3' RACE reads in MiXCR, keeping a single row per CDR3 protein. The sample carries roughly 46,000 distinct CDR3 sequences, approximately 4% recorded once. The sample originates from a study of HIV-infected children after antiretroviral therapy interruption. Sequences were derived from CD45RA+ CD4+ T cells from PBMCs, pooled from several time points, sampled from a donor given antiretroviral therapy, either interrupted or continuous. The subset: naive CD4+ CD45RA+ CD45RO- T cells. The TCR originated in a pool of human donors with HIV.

CDR3 in amino acids: CASSLGLAGNEQFF. CDR3 sequence (DNA): TGTGCCAGCAGCTTGGGACTAGCGGGGAATGAGCAGTTCTTC. The chain employs TRBV5-6 and TRBJ2-1; 11 bases are a match to TRBD2. The germline gives CDR1 SGHDT, CDR2 YYEEEE. This CDR3 is built from 14 residues. V shed 0 bases and J 7 bases; nucleotides not matched to a gene: 0.